Detailed here is one T cell receptor beta chain. TCRdb's table, derived via immunoSEQ multiplex PCR, lists solely in-frame clones and lacks some. The sample has around 72,000 clones; more than 80% are singletons. This sample was taken from a study of OX40 agonist ivuxolimab in advanced cancers. This TCR was sampled from an adult with an advanced solid tumor such as melanoma, head and neck, liver or kidney cancer. The material sequenced was CD4+ or CD8+ T cells sorted from blood, taken in a trial of the OX40 agonist ivuxolimab.

The CDR3 coding sequence is TGTGCCAGCAGCGTAGGGGACCTGGACACTGAAGCTTTCTTT. Residues: CASSVGDLDTEAFF. The chain recombines TRBV9 with TRBJ1-1; D is perhaps TRBD1 (5 bases). The CDR3 runs to 14 residues. V was cut by 0 bases and J by 3 bases, with 9 bases left in between. From germline, CDR1 is SGDLS and CDR2 YYNGEE.